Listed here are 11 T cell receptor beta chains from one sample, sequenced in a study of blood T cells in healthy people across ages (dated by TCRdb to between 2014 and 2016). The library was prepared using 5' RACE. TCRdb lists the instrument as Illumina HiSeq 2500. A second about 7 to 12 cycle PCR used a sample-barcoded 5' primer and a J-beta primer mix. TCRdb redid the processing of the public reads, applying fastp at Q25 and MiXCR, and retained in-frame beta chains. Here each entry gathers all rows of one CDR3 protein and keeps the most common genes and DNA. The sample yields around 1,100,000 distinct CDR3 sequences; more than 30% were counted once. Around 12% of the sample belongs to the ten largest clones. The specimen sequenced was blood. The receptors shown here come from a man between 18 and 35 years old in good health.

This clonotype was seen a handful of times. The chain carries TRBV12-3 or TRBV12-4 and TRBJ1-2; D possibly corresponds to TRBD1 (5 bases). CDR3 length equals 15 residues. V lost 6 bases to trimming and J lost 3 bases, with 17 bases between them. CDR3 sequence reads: CASRKTGLADYGYTF. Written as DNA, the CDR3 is TGTGCCAGCAGAAAGACGGGGCTAGCGGACTATGGCTACACCTTC.

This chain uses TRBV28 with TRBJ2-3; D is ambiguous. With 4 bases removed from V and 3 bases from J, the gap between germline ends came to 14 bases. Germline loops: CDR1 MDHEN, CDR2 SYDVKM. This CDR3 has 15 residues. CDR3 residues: CASSSPAVGTDTQYF. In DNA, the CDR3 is TGTGCCAGCAGTTCCCCAGCCGTAGGGACAGATACGCAGTATTTT.

CDR3 amino acids: CASSWIAGGHDEQYF. DNA for the CDR3: TGTGCCAGCAGCTGGATAGCGGGGGGGCATGATGAGCAGTACTTC. The V call is TRBV7-8, the J call TRBJ2-7, with 11 positions matching TRBD2. Germline V lookup: CDR1 SGHVS, CDR2 FQNEAQ. V shed 4 bases and J 7 bases; nucleotides not matched to a gene: 9. This CDR3 region has 15 residues.

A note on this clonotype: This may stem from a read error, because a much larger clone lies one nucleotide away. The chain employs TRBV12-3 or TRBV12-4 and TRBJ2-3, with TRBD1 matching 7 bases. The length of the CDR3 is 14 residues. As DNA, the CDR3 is TGTGCCAGCAGCCCATCAAGGGGGACAGATGCGCAGTATTTT. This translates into CASSPSRGTDAQYF.

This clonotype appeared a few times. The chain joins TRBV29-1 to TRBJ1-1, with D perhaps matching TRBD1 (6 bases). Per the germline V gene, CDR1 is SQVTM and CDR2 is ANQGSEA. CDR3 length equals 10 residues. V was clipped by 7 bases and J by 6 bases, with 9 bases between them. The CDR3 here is CSARQAEAFF. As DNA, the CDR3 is TGCAGCGCCCGACAGGCTGAAGCTTTCTTT.

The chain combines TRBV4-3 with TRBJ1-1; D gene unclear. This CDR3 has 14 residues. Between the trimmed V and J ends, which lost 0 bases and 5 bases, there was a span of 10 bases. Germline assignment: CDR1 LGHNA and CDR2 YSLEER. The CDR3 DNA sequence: TGCGCCAGCAGCCAAGATTTCGGTAGGACTGAAGCTTTCTTT. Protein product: CASSQDFGRTEAFF.

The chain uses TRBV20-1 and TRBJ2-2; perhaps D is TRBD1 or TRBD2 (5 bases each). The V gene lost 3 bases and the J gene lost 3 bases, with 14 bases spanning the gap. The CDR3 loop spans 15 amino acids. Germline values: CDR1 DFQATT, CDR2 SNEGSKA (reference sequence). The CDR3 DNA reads TGCAGTGCTAGTCTAGGGGCAGCGGACACCGGGGAGCTGTTTTTT. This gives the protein CSASLGAADTGELFF.

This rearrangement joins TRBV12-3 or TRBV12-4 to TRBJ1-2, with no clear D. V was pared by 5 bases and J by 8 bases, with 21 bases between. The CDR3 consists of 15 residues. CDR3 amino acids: CASSPRRGGKDGYTF. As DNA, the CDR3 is TGTGCCAGCAGTCCCCGGAGAGGAGGGAAGGACGGCTACACCTTC.

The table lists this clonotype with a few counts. CDR3 region: CSAPRGGTTDTQYF. The CDR3 DNA reads as TGCAGTGCGCCCCGGGGGGGAACCACAGATACGCAGTATTTT. The chain has TRBV20-1 and TRBJ2-3, with TRBD2 matching over 8 bases. Germline values: CDR1 DFQATT, CDR2 SNEGSKA (reference sequence). The CDR3 runs 14 residues. Trimming removed 6 bases from V and 2 bases from J; junction bases left unmatched: 7.

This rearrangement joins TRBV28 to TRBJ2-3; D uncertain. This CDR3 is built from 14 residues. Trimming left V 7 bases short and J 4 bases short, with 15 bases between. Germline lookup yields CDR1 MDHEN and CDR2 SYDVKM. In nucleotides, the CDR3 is TGTGCCAGCACGGCAAACCTGGGCCCAGATACGCAGTATTTT. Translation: CASTANLGPDTQYF.

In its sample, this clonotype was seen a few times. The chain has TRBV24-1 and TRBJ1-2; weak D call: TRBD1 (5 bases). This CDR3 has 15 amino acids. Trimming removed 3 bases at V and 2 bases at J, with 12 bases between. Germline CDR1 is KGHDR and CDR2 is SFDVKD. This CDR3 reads CATSDPDRLNYGYTF. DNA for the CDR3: TGTGCCACCAGTGATCCAGACAGACTAAACTATGGCTACACCTTC.